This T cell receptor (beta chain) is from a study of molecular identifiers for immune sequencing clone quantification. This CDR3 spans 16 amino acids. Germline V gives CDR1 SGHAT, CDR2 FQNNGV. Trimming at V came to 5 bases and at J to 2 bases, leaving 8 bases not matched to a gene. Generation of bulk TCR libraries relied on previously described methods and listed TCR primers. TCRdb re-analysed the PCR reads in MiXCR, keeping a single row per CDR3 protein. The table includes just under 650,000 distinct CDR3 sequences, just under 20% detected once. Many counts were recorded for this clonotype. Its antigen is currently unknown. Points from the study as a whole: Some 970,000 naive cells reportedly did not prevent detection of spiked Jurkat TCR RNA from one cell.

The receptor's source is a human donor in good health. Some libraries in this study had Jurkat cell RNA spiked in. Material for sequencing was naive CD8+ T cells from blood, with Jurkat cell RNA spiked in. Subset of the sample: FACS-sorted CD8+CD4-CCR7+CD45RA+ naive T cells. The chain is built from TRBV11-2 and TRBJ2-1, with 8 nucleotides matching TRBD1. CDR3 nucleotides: TGTGCCAGCAGCGCCTACAGGGGGTCCACCTACAATGAGCAGTTCTTC. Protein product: CASSAYRGSTYNEQFF.